This T cell receptor (beta chain) was sequenced in a study of T cells after yellow fever vaccination. Study-wide background: With SMART-Seq v4 Ultra Low Input, the fractions containing low cell numbers were prepared.

Points from the study as a whole: Though weaker, the secondary response peaked faster, on day 5 versus 15. Abundant bulk-derived clonotypes could contaminate FACS-sorted repertoires.

The authors made TCR cDNA by 5'RACE template switching, adding a universal primer site and UMIs. TCRdb analysed the 5' RACE reads with MiXCR anew, one entry per CDR3 protein. The top ten clones hold 15% of a sample with 600,000 to 750,000 distinct CDR3 sequences, 9% to 15% of them seen once. The CDR3 contains 13 residues. Germline CDR1 reads SGHTA; CDR2 reads FQGNSA. Trimming stripped 6 bases from V and 8 bases from J, with 13 bases between. As for this clonotype: Its antigen is as yet unknown.

The source was PBMCs, collected on the day of the yellow fever booster vaccination. This rearrangement joins TRBV7-2 to TRBJ1-4, with no clear D. This TCR was recovered from a man younger than 40 who received the YFV17D yellow fever vaccine. The CDR3 nucleotides are TGTGCCAGCAGGAGGCAGATTCGGGAAAAACTGTTTTTT. Translation gives CASRRQIREKLFF.